The clone carrying this TCR beta chain was seen repeatedly, ten times or more. In the library, each TCR cDNA molecule bore its own unique molecular identifier. TCRdb called the 5' RACE reads again in MiXCR, with one record for every CDR3 protein. Of about 80,000 distinct CDR3 sequences in the sample, roughly 8% were seen once. The data were taken from a study of spatial heterogeneity in lung cancer. Specified time point: sample taken at primary tumor resection. The input material, whole RNA from tumor, nontumor lung or frozen PBMC, was sequenced unsorted. The clonotype originates from a male donor with early-stage non-small cell lung cancer. The source was PBMCs, collected at surgery.

In DNA, the CDR3 is TGTGCCAGCACCGGGACAGCTGGAAACACCATATATTTT. This sequence encodes CASTGTAGNTIYF. The V gene is TRBV6-2 or TRBV6-3, the J gene TRBJ1-3; 7 nucleotides align to TRBD1. This CDR3 has 13 residues. After removal of 7 bases from V and 2 bases from J, the junction contained 2 bases not matched to a gene. Germline V gene lookup returns CDR1 MNHEY and CDR2 SVGEGT.